This is a list of T cell receptor delta chains from one sample in a study of Vδ1+ human thymocytes. TCRdb applied CATT to the multiplex PCR reads for clone calling. Among 80,000 or so delta-chain clones listed, around 30% were seen once. The sequenced sample consisted of Vdelta1+ gamma-delta thymocytes from the thymus. The receptors stem from a boy less than two years old who had congenital heart surgery. Each CDR3 is given with its conserved first and last residue. The D gene is left open where the match is weak. The size entry is marked missing in some rows and otherwise reads once, few, many or a size class.

V,D,size,J,DNA,CDR3
TRDV1,TRDD3,-,TRDJ1,TGTGCTCTTGGGGAACACATCTCTACTGGGGGGAACACCGATAAACTCATCTTT,CALGEHISTGGNTDKLIF
TRDV2,TRDD2,-,TRDJ2,TGTGCCTGTGACACCAAAAGAGTCAATTCCTACCGTTCGTCGCTATCTCCTTTGACAGCACAACTCTTCTTT,CACDTKRVNSYRSSLSPLTAQLFF
TRDV1,TRDD3,-,TRDJ1,TGTGCTCTTGGGCGGCACGCTTTCGGTATGGGGGATACAGGGACCGATAAACTCATCTTT,CALGRHAFGMGDTGTDKLIF
TRDV1,TRDD3,-,TRDJ1,TGTGCTCTTGGGATAGCTCGCTGGGGATATCCTCAGGTCGATAAACTCATCTTT,CALGIARWGYPQVDKLIF
TRDV1,-,few,TRDJ1,TGTGCTCTTGGGGAAATGTTCCCGAAGTACACCGATAAACTCATCTTT,CALGEMFPKYTDKLIF
TRAV29/DV5,-,few,TRDJ1,TGTGCAGCAAGCCGCGAGAGTACTGGGTCCGATAAACTCATCTTT,CAASRESTGSDKLIF
TRDV1,TRDD2,few,TRDJ1,TGTGCTCTTGGGGGACGGCGGGACCTTCCTACCCTCCCGTACTGGGATTCCGATAAACTCATCTTT,CALGGRRDLPTLPYWDSDKLIF
TRDV1,-,-,TRDJ1,TGTGCTCTTGGGGAACTCTTCCCCCTCAGGGGCTGGTACACCGATAAACTCATCTTT,CALGELFPLRGWYTDKLIF
TRDV1,-,-,TRDJ1,TGTGCTCTTGGGGGACGCCTTGGCCTTACCCGTTGGACGTACACCGATAAACTCATCTTT,CALGGRLGLTRWTYTDKLIF
TRDV1,TRDD2,-,TRDJ1,TGTGCTCTTGGGGAACCCGCCTTCCTACCCTTGGGGCCGAGGGCCGATAAACTCATCTTT,CALGEPAFLPLGPRADKLIF
TRDV1,-,-,TRDJ1,TGTGCTCTTGGAGGGGGTCCAATTTCGTACACCGATAAACTCATCTTT,CALGGGPISYTDKLIF
TRDV1,TRDD3,-,TRDJ1,TGTGCTCTTGGGGTTTCCTACCCGGGGACTGGGGGAATGTACACCGATAAACTCATCTTT,CALGVSYPGTGGMYTDKLIF
TRDV1,-,few,TRDJ1,TGTGCTCTTGGGGAACCCCGCTTCCTACCGGGATACGCGGTCGATAAACTCATCTTT,CALGEPRFLPGYAVDKLIF
TRDV1,TRDD3,few,TRDJ1,TGTGCTCTTGGGGAACTAGGCCGACTGGGGGATAGAGGCGATAAACTCATCTTT,CALGELGRLGDRGDKLIF
TRDV2,TRDD3,-,TRDJ1,TGTGCCTGTGACGGGAGTACTGGGGGAACGTACACCGATAAACTCATCTTT,CACDGSTGGTYTDKLIF
TRDV1,TRDD3,few,TRDJ1,TGTGCTCTTGGGGAAGCCCTACCCTGGGGGACCACCGATAAACTCATCTTT,CALGEALPWGTTDKLIF
TRDV1,-,once,TRDJ1,TGTGCTCTTGGGGAACTAGGACCCTCCTACGCGGGGGAGACGGAACTCATCTTT,CALGELGPSYAGETELIF
TRDV1,TRDD3,-,TRDJ1,TGTGCTCTTGGGGAACGAAGGATTCTTACCGGGGATACGCACAGGTACACCGGTAAACTCATCTTT,CALGERRILTGDTHRYTGKLIF
TRDV1,-,-,TRDJ1,TGTGCTCTTGGGGACCCCGCAACCCGAGGTGATAAACTCATCTTT,CALGDPATRGDKLIF
TRDV1,TRDD3,few,TRDJ1,TGTGCTCTTGGGGAAACATCTCCCCTACTGGGGGATACGAGGACCGATAAACTCATCTTT,CALGETSPLLGDTRTDKLIF
TRDV1,TRDD3,once,TRDJ1,TGTGCTCTTGGGAAACTGGAGTCCCACTGGGGCCTCCCGGGGGGTAAACTCATCTTT,CALGKLESHWGLPGGKLIF
TRDV1,TRDD3,-,TRDJ1,TGTGCTCTTGGGGAACTAGCCCCCCCTCGAGTTGAACGGAGGTACTGGGGGACGAAAGCGGGCGATAAACTCATCTTT,CALGELAPPRVERRYWGTKAGDKLIF
TRDV1,TRDD3,few,TRDJ1,TGTGCTCTTGGGGAGGTGATAGTCTTCCATACCATCCGTACTGGGGGATACGCCGACAGGCTCGATAAACTCATCTTT,CALGEVIVFHTIRTGGYADRLDKLIF
TRDV1,TRDD2,-,TRDJ1,TGTGCTCTTGGGGAACCAGGCCTTCCTAGGTCGTGTAAACTCATCTTT,CALGEPGLPRSCKLIF
TRDV1,TRDD3,-,TRDJ1,TGTGCTCTTGGGGAACTGGATGTGGTACTGGGGGACCGCGCGGGTCTGGGGACCGATAAACTCATCTTT,CALGELDVVLGDRAGLGTDKLIF
TRDV1,TRDD3,-,TRDJ1,TGTGCTCTTGGGGAACGGGCCTGGGGGCTTCTCCCGTACACCGATAAACTCATCTTT,CALGERAWGLLPYTDKLIF
TRDV2,-,many,TRDJ1,TGTGCCTGTGACACCAAAGGGGGACCCTCGCTTTTGAAACTCATCTTT,CACDTKGGPSLLKLIF
TRDV1,TRDD3,-,TRDJ1,TGTGCTCTTGGGGAACTAGTACTGGGGGGTCCCCTCTACTCACATCCGTACACCGATAAACTCATCTTT,CALGELVLGGPLYSHPYTDKLIF